This passage covers 27 T cell receptor beta chains from one sample sequenced in a study of OX40 agonist ivuxolimab in advanced cancers. Repertoires were generated with immunoSEQ multiplex PCR, while TCRdb's copy carries only in-frame clones and drops some. The data hold 9,500 to 12,000 clones, with around four fifths observed a single time. Sequencing was performed on CD4+ or CD8+ T cells sorted from blood, taken in a trial of the OX40 agonist ivuxolimab. Receptor source: an adult with an advanced solid tumor such as melanoma, head and neck, liver or kidney cancer.

J is TRBJ1-2 and V is TRBV21-1. TRBV21-1 has pseudogene status. This CDR3 comprises 12 residues. The CDR3 loop reads CASSPVDYGYTF. The CDR3 DNA is TGTGCCAGCAGCCCTGTCGACTATGGCTACACCTTC.

The chain uses TRBV27 and TRBJ2-6; D is uncertain. Germline V gene sequence: CDR1 MNHEY, CDR2 SMNVEV (reference sequence). This CDR3 region has 15 residues. V gave up 4 bases and J gave up 0 bases, with 7 bases separating them. The CDR3 sequence: CASSYSRSGANVLTF. The CDR3 nucleotides are TGTGCCAGCAGTTATTCCCGCTCTGGGGCCAACGTCCTGACTTTC.

Relative to its sample, this clone is large. The V call is TRBV2, the J call TRBJ1-2, with D perhaps TRBD1 (6 bases). V was cut by 7 bases and J by 8 bases, with 11 bases left in between. The CDR3 is made up of 11 amino acids. The germline CDR1 and CDR2 sequences are SNHLY and FYNNEI. This chain's CDR3 is CASTPGGGYTF. In nucleotides, the CDR3 is TGTGCCAGCACCCCCGGGGGCGGCTACACCTTC. Full variable domain (remainder filled in from reference TRBV2 and TRBJ1-2): EPEVTQTPSHQVTQMGQEVILRCVPISNHLYFYWYRQILGQKVEFLVSFYNNEISEKSEIFDDQFSVERPDGSNFTLKIRSTKLEDSAMYFCASTPGGGYTFGSGTRLTVV.

The rearrangement uses TRBV27 and TRBJ2-1; D is possibly TRBD1 (6 bases). V lost 5 bases and J lost 4, with 12 bases in between. The CDR3 runs to 14 residues. Germline CDR1 is MNHEY and CDR2 is SMNVEV (reference sequence). This chain's CDR3 is CASSVGTIYNEQFF. The CDR3 DNA sequence: TGTGCCAGCAGTGTGGGGACAATTTACAATGAGCAGTTCTTC.

This clone occurred a few times. V is TRBV2 and J is TRBJ1-1; 7 bases align to TRBD1. V dropped 7 bases and J dropped 6; count of bases not matched to a gene: 5. Germline assignment: CDR1 SNHLY and CDR2 FYNNEI. The CDR3 has 12 amino acids. CDR3 DNA: TGTGCCAGCAAACAAGGGGGCTCTGAAGCTTTCTTT. This translates into CASKQGGSEAFF.

In its sample, this clone was seen a few times. V gene TRBV13 combines with J gene TRBJ2-2; TRBD1 or TRBD2 may be the D gene (5 bases each). CDR3 length: 14 residues. V was trimmed by 7 bases and J by 2 bases, leaving 11 bases between them. CDR1 PRHDT and CDR2 FYEKMQ come from the germline V gene (reference sequence). Written as DNA, the CDR3 is TGTGCCAGCACCCCCGGGACCAACACCGGGGAGCTGTTTTTT. Translated, it gives CASTPGTNTGELFF.

J is TRBJ1-5 and V is TRBV19; D is undetermined. Germline CDR1 and CDR2: LNHDA and SQIVND (reference sequence). The CDR3 has 13 amino acids. V lost 2 bases and J 9 bases, leaving 11 bases between the germline ends. The chain's CDR3 is CASSILDSGPQHF. CDR3 in DNA: TGTGCCAGTAGTATACTCGATTCTGGGCCCCAGCATTTT.

This chain uses TRBV6-5 with TRBJ1-2; possible D gene TRBD1, 6 bases. The germline V gene has CDR1 MNHEY and CDR2 SVGAGI. The CDR3 is 14 amino acids. Trimming left V 6 bases short and J 7 bases short, with 18 bases between. The CDR3 here is CASRAARVTGGYTF. The CDR3 nucleotides are TGTGCCAGCAGAGCGGCCAGGGTGACAGGTGGCTACACCTTC.

This clone was seen just once. The chain employs TRBV5-1 and TRBJ1-3; 7 nucleotides line up with TRBD1. There are 15 residues in the CDR3. The germline CDR1 and CDR2 sequences are SGHRS and YFSETQ. V gave up 4 bases and J gave up 3 bases; unmatched junction bases: 7. CDR3 loop: CASSTTGTVGNTIYF. CDR3 sequence (DNA): TGCGCCAGCAGCACGACCGGGACAGTTGGAAACACCATATATTTT.

This chain joins TRBV30 and TRBJ1-6; D remains ambiguous. The V end lost 2 bases, the J end lost 10 bases, and 6 bases lay between the germline ends. The CDR3 has 11 amino acids. Germline assignment: CDR1 GTSNPN and CDR2 SVGIG (reference sequence). The CDR3 here is CAWSKGSPLHF. The CDR3 bases are TGTGCCTGGAGTAAAGGCTCACCCCTCCACTTT.

The chain carries TRBV11-3 and TRBJ2-7; 7 positions agree with TRBD1. Germline trimming cut 4 bases from V and 6 bases from J; bases unmatched to any gene: 9. The CDR3 loop spans 14 amino acids. Germline assignment: CDR1 SGHNT and CDR2 YENEEA. The chain's CDR3 is CASSSGQDLREQYF. In DNA, the CDR3 is TGTGCCAGCAGCTCCGGACAGGATTTGCGCGAGCAGTACTTC.

The V gene is TRBV5-1, the J gene TRBJ2-1, with D unclear. This CDR3 comprises 13 residues. V lost 4 bases and J lost 6, with 11 bases in between. Germline values: CDR1 SGHRS, CDR2 YFSETQ. The CDR3 DNA is TGCGCCAGCAGCCCCGTTCCTAGCAATGAGCAGTTCTTC. Amino acids: CASSPVPSNEQFF.

The chain combines TRBV5-5 with TRBJ2-7, with TRBD2 matching 7 bases. The V gene's germline CDR1 is SGHKS and CDR2 YYEKEE (reference sequence). The CDR3 extends over 16 amino acids. Unmatched junction bases numbered 15, after V lost 4 bases and J lost 5 bases. The CDR3 protein is CASSPGPGEGVNEQYF. The CDR3 DNA follows: TGTGCCAGCAGCCCGGGGCCGGGGGAGGGCGTGAACGAGCAGTACTTC.

A single count supports this clone. This sequence joins TRBV5-5 and TRBJ1-2; TRBD1 aligns across 9 bases. CDR1 and CDR2 (germline): SGHKS, YYEKEE (reference sequence). The junction had 7 bases not matched to a gene; V was cut back by 3 bases and J by 4 bases. The CDR3 loop spans 15 amino acids. CDR3 loop: CASSSTGGVGYGYTF. The DNA for the CDR3 is TGTGCCAGCAGCTCCACAGGGGGCGTCGGCTATGGCTACACCTTC.

The V call is TRBV11-2, the J call TRBJ2-7; D possibly matches TRBD1 or TRBD2 (5 bases each). This CDR3 has 15 amino acids. Deletions cut 1 base from V and 3 bases from J, with 13 bases between. Germline V gene lookup returns CDR1 SGHAT and CDR2 FQNNGV. CDR3 protein: CASSLGQGAIYEQYF. For the CDR3, the DNA is TGTGCCAGCAGCTTAGGGCAGGGAGCCATCTACGAGCAGTACTTC.

This chain uses TRBV2 with TRBJ2-1; D gene ambiguous. CDR1 and CDR2 from the germline V gene are SNHLY and FYNNEI. The CDR3 extends over 11 amino acids. V lost 6 bases, J lost 3 bases, and 3 bases lay in between. CDR3 residues: CASRVYNEQFF. The CDR3 nucleotides are TGTGCCAGCAGGGTCTACAATGAGCAGTTCTTC.

V and J are TRBV5-5 and TRBJ2-3, with 10 positions matching TRBD2. Trimming at V came to 3 bases and at J to 6 bases, leaving 7 bases not matched to a gene. Germline assignment: CDR1 SGHKS and CDR2 YYEKEE (reference sequence). CDR3 length equals 15 residues. The CDR3 is CASSSSGLATDTQYF. CDR3 bases: TGTGCCAGCAGCTCGTCGGGACTAGCGACTGATACGCAGTATTTT.

The genes are TRBV7-2 and TRBJ1-2; the match to TRBD1 covers 8 bases. J gave up 4 bases and V 7 bases, and 14 bases lay outside the gene matches. The CDR3 runs to 16 residues. Germline CDR1 SGHTA, CDR2 FQGNSA. The CDR3: CASKSPSTGVLYGYTF. The CDR3 DNA sequence: TGTGCCAGCAAAAGTCCCTCGACAGGGGTCCTCTATGGCTACACCTTC.

The chain joins TRBV9 to TRBJ2-1, with D maybe TRBD2 (5 bases). Per germline, CDR1 SGDLS and CDR2 YYNGEE. This CDR3 has 15 residues. V lost 0 bases, J lost 7 bases, and 14 bases lay in between. CDR3 in amino acids: CASSVEGRSGNEQFF. DNA for the CDR3: TGTGCCAGCAGCGTAGAGGGTAGAAGCGGTAATGAGCAGTTCTTC.

The V and J genes are TRBV30 and TRBJ1-3; D perhaps matches TRBD1 (6 bases). V shed 3 bases and J shed 0 bases, with 12 bases lying between them. Looked up from germline, CDR1 is GTSNPN and CDR2 is SVGIG (reference sequence). This CDR3 contains 15 residues. The CDR3 loop is CAWRPGQHSGNTIYF. DNA for the CDR3: TGTGCCTGGAGGCCCGGACAGCACTCTGGAAACACCATATATTTT.

CDR3 in DNA: TGTGCCAGCAGCGCCTGGAGTTCGGGAGGGCCAAACAATGAGCAGTTCTTC. Translation: CASSAWSSGGPNNEQFF. The chain uses TRBV9 and TRBJ2-1, with TRBD2 identical over 8 bases. This CDR3 is built from 17 residues. Germline V gene sequence: CDR1 SGDLS, CDR2 YYNGEE. The V gene end was trimmed by 3 bases and the J gene end by 5 bases; junction bases not matched to a gene: 13. Full variable domain (remainder filled in from reference TRBV9 and TRBJ2-1): DSGVTQTPKHLITATGQRVTLRCSPRSGDLSVYWYQQSLDQGLQFLIQYYNGEERAKGNILERFSAQQFPDLHSELNLSSLELGDSALYFCASSAWSSGGPNNEQFFGPGTRLTVL.

The V and J genes are TRBV19 and TRBJ1-5; possible D gene TRBD1, 5 bases. Trimming cost V 8 bases and J 6 bases, with 5 bases left between them. The CDR3 length is 10 residues. The germline V gene encodes CDR1 LNHDA and CDR2 SQIVND (reference sequence). CDR3 region: CASGGQPQHF. CDR3 in DNA: TGTGCCAGTGGGGGTCAGCCCCAGCATTTT.

The V call is TRBV4-1, the J call TRBJ2-3; unclear D gene. Trimming took 3 bases from V and 1 from J, leaving 14 bases between them. Germline V lookup: CDR1 MGHRA, CDR2 YSYEKL. The CDR3 loop spans 16 amino acids. In DNA, the CDR3 is TGCGCCAGCAGCCACAGTTGGCCCGAGGGCACAGATACGCAGTATTTT. Its translation is CASSHSWPEGTDTQYF.

The chain is built from TRBV4-2 and TRBJ1-2; D is unresolved. Germline V gives CDR1 LGHNA, CDR2 YNFKEQ. V lost 7 bases and J lost 1, with 10 bases in between. The CDR3 extends over 13 amino acids. The CDR3 region is CASTPRSNYGYTF. The CDR3 bases are TGTGCCAGCACGCCTCGCAGTAACTATGGCTACACCTTC.

The chain employs TRBV27 and TRBJ1-1; no clear D gene. The CDR3 length is 14 residues. Per the germline V gene, CDR1 is MNHEY and CDR2 is SMNVEV (reference sequence). Trimming cost V 3 bases and J 3 bases, with 11 bases left between them. The CDR3 region is CASSFVGLYTEAFF. CDR3 DNA sequence: TGTGCCAGCAGTTTTGTCGGATTATACACTGAAGCTTTCTTT.

The chain uses TRBV30 and TRBJ1-2; D might be TRBD1 (6 bases). Looked up from germline, CDR1 is GTSNPN and CDR2 is SVGIG (reference sequence). The CDR3 totals 13 residues. CDR3 coding DNA: TGTGTGGGTCGGACAGAGACACACCGTGGCTACACCTTC. Protein: CVGRTETHRGYTF. The whole variable domain, filled in from reference TRBV30 and TRBJ1-2, reads SQTIHQWPATLVQPVGSPLSLECTVEGTSNPNLYWYRQAAGRGLQLLFYSVGIGQISSEVPQNLSASRPQDRQFILSSKKLLLSDSGFYLCVGRTETHRGYTFGSGTRLTVV.

This clone is medium-sized (0.01 to 0.1%) in the sample. The chain links TRBV10-3 to TRBJ2-7; D gene ambiguous. CDR3 size: 14 residues. The ends were cut back, 0 bases at V and 2 bases at J, with 8 bases in the middle. CDR1 is ENHRY and CDR2 is SYGVKD in the germline V gene. The CDR3 spells CAISESSRPYEQYF. The CDR3 region has the DNA TGTGCCATCAGTGAGTCTTCGCGTCCCTACGAGCAGTACTTC.